This TCR beta chain was sequenced in a study of T cell responses to AZD1222 COVID-19 vaccine. Profiling relied on immunoSEQ multiplex PCR, and the TCRdb table lists in-frame clones only, not all of them. The table lists 140,000 or so clones, around 90% of them singletons, with 1.9% in the top ten. CDR3 size: 15 residues. Germline values: CDR1 LGHDT, CDR2 YNNKEL (reference sequence). V lost 4 bases to trimming and J lost 9 bases; unmatched junction nucleotides: 10. Pooling of second doses given at about 4 or about 12 weeks was done. The TCR was taken from an adult who received the AZD1222 COVID-19 vaccine. This chain joins TRBV3-1 (or the pseudogene TRBV3-2) and TRBJ2-1; TRBD2 matches 9 bases. The sample was peripheral blood, taken 28 days after the second AZD1222 dose. The CDR3 DNA reads TGTGCCAGCAGCCTTAGCGGGAGTGAACTAGGTGAGCAGTTCTTC. Its protein is CASSLSGSELGEQFF.